What follows are 15 T cell receptor beta chains derived from one specimen sequenced in a study of low-dose radiotherapy and immunotherapy resistance in tumors (dated by TCRdb to the early 2020s). To make first-strand cDNA, Superscript III was used along with a set of TRAV- and TRBV-specific primers so that both the TCRalpha and TCRbeta chains were covered. A roughly 20-cycle PCR with Phusion amplified the TCRs, pairing a constant-region primer with the adapter that was attached to the V primers. TCRdb's own reprocessing of the public reads used fastp at Q25 and MiXCR and kept productive beta chains. When rows share a CDR3 protein, they turn into one entry using the most common DNA and genes. The sample yields 6,700 or so distinct CDR3 sequences; 55% to 75% were counted once. About 12% of the sample is in the top ten clones. These receptors were collected from a human donor with advanced metastatic prostate, ovarian, gallbladder or colorectal cancer (not recorded which). This table probably holds off-target reads from a library built for another chain.

This clonotype was counted a few times. The chain uses TRBV5-5 and TRBJ2-5, with a weak D call TRBD1 (7 bases). Germline CDR1 is SGHKS and CDR2 is YYEKEE (reference sequence). The CDR3 has 15 amino acids. V was clipped by 4 bases and J by 2 bases, with 15 bases between them. The CDR3 DNA reads as TGTGCCAGCAGCCCTTCGCCAGGGGGGCAAGAGACCCAGTACTTC. It codes for CASSPSPGGQETQYF.

This clonotype has only a few counts. The V and J genes are TRBV18 and TRBJ2-7; a weak D match, TRBD2 (6 bases). With 2 bases removed from V and 2 bases from J, the gap between germline ends came to 10 bases. Germline CDR1 is KGHSH and CDR2 is LQKENI. The CDR3 runs to 14 residues. The CDR3 reads CASSPGLPTYEQYF. The CDR3 DNA follows: TGTGCCAGCTCACCAGGACTACCGACCTACGAGCAGTACTTC.

This clonotype was seen more than once but under ten times. The V and J genes are TRBV28 and TRBJ1-1; TRBD1 might be the D (5 bases). Trimming shortened V by 9 bases and J by 4 bases, and 15 bases separated the two germline ends. The CDR3 totals 13 residues. The germline CDR1 and CDR2 sequences are MDHEN and SYDVKM. Here the CDR3 DNA reads TGTGCCAGTGTCGGGACCTGGGGCACTGAAGCTTTCTTT. Protein sequence: CASVGTWGTEAFF.

This clonotype has just a few counts. The V and J genes are TRBV28 and TRBJ1-4; the D gene is possibly TRBD1 (6 bases). Germline loops: CDR1 MDHEN, CDR2 SYDVKM. CDR3 size: 14 residues. Trimming took 10 bases from V and 8 from J, leaving 20 bases between them. CDR3: CATLQEGGVEKLFF. The CDR3 nucleotides read TGTGCCACCCTACAGGAGGGGGGGGTCGAAAAACTGTTTTTT.

J is TRBJ1-5 and V is TRBV30; no definite D call. The V gene's germline CDR1 is GTSNPN and CDR2 SVGIG (reference sequence). CDR3 length equals 15 residues. Trimming removed 0 bases at V and 2 bases at J, with 11 bases between. Written as DNA, the CDR3 is TGTGCCTGGAGTGTACGGGCCAGAGGCAATCAGCCCCAGCATTTT. It translates to CAWSVRARGNQPQHF.

The chain joins TRBV16 to TRBJ2-1, with unresolved D. V was trimmed by 2 bases and J by 6 bases, leaving 8 bases between them. The CDR3 runs 13 residues. CDR1 and CDR2 (germline): KGHSY, FQNENV. The CDR3 reads CASSQGISNEQFF. The CDR3 DNA is TGTGCCAGCAGCCAAGGGATTTCCAATGAGCAGTTCTTC.

The V gene is TRBV11-1, the J gene TRBJ2-1, with no clear D. V dropped 5 bases and J dropped 0 bases, with 11 bases sitting between them. Germline lookup yields CDR1 SGHAT and CDR2 FQDESV (reference sequence). This CDR3 contains 15 residues. The CDR3 sequence is CASSPTKSSYNEQFF. CDR3 coding DNA: TGTGCCAGCAGCCCCACCAAGAGCTCCTACAATGAGCAGTTCTTC.

J is TRBJ1-2 and V is TRBV20-1; no reliable D call. This CDR3 contains 15 residues. Deletions cut 0 bases from V and 4 bases from J, with 15 bases between. Germline lookup yields CDR1 DFQATT and CDR2 SNEGSKA (reference sequence). As DNA, the CDR3 is TGCAGTGCTAGAGAAGGTTTGGGATGGGGCTATGGCTACACCTTC. Its translation: CSAREGLGWGYGYTF.

This chain joins TRBV11-2 and TRBJ2-1; the match to TRBD1 covers 8 bases. Germline V gene lookup returns CDR1 SGHAT and CDR2 FQNNGV. CDR3 length: 16 amino acids. V shed 5 bases and J 3 bases; nucleotides not matched to a gene: 9. CDR3 DNA sequence: TGTGCCAGCAGCCCTAGACAGGGGCTTGTCTACAATGAGCAGTTCTTC. Translating it yields CASSPRQGLVYNEQFF.

This chain joins TRBV5-1 and TRBJ2-7; 9 positions agree with TRBD1. CDR3 length equals 14 residues. V was clipped by 3 bases and J by 5 bases; unmatched bases: 6. Germline V gene lookup returns CDR1 SGHRS and CDR2 YFSETQ. In DNA form, the CDR3 reads TGCGCCAGCAGCTCCGGGACAGGGAGAGACGAGCAGTACTTC. It codes for CASSSGTGRDEQYF.

V and J are TRBV5-1 and TRBJ2-1; 9 nucleotides agree with TRBD1. Per the germline V gene, CDR1 is SGHRS and CDR2 is YFSETQ. V lost 4 bases, J lost 6 bases, and 5 bases stayed unmatched. This CDR3 contains 14 residues. In DNA form, the CDR3 reads TGCGCCAGCAGCAGGGGACAGGGAGGCAATGAGCAGTTCTTC. It codes for CASSRGQGGNEQFF.

This clonotype was detected a few times. This chain connects TRBV7-2 to TRBJ2-7; a weak D match, TRBD1 (6 bases). Germline CDR1 SGHTA, CDR2 FQGNSA. Trimming removed 3 bases at V and 0 bases at J, with 9 bases between. The CDR3 totals 14 residues. The DNA of the CDR3 is TGTGCCAGCAGCTTTGGCAGGGGCTCCTACGAGCAGTACTTC. Translating gives CASSFGRGSYEQYF. Supplemented by reference TRBV7-2 and TRBJ2-7, the full variable domain reads GAGVSQSPSNKVTEKGKDVELRCDPISGHTALYWYRQSLGQGLEFLIYFQGNSAPDKSGLPSDRFSAERTGGSVSTLTIQRTQQEDSAVYLCASSFGRGSYEQYFGPGTRLTVT.

This clonotype was recorded only once. The chain's CDR3 is CASSVQAWEAYELFF. DNA for the CDR3: TGTGCCAGCAGTGTACAGGCCTGGGAGGCCTACGAGCTGTTTTTT. This rearrangement joins TRBV6-8 to TRBJ1-4; D might be TRBD1 (5 bases). Germline assignment: CDR1 MNHGY and CDR2 SAAAGT. Trimming took off 5 bases at V and 14 bases at J, with 24 bases between the two ends. The CDR3 contains 15 residues.

This chain links TRBV12-3 or TRBV12-4 with TRBJ2-6; no clear D gene. The CDR3 is made up of 16 amino acids. Trimming left V 1 base short and J 0 bases short, with 7 bases between. The CDR3 reads CASSLGRSSGANVLTF. CDR3 bases: TGTGCCAGCAGTTTAGGCCGGAGCTCTGGGGCCAACGTCCTGACTTTC.

V usage is TRBV28 and J usage is TRBJ1-1, with 8 nucleotides matching TRBD1. Trimming at V came to 5 bases and at J to 5 bases, leaving 4 bases not matched to a gene. This CDR3 has 13 residues. The germline gives CDR1 MDHEN, CDR2 SYDVKM. The CDR3 spells CASSPGGETEAFF. For the CDR3, the DNA is TGTGCCAGCAGTCCAGGGGGCGAGACTGAAGCTTTCTTT.